This record covers a single T cell receptor (beta chain). This clone's antigen is unknown. No base qualities exist here, and no much larger clone lies one base off it. The sample originates from a study of cytomegalovirus exposure and HLA in healthy donors (dated by TCRdb to between 2016 and 2019). About the investigation overall: The roughly 670 repertoires of the first cohort and the roughly 120 validation repertoires were produced on the same platform, according to a later analysis. The study was designed to test whether signatures of past pathogen exposure could be identified by cataloging public T cell receptors. A separate validation cohort of over a hundred different subjects was used in addition to the approximately 700-subject first cohort. To predict cytomegalovirus infection status, the study combined high-throughput TCR immunosequencing, statistical association of individual TCRs with disease status, and machine learning.

Library creation used the immunoSEQ multiplex PCR assay. For the original study's pipeline: A statistical classification framework was developed to diagnose cytomegalovirus status using the catalog of TCR beta chain sequences. TCRdb limited this immuneACCESS table to in-frame rearrangements with V and J called. A share of clones is missing; checked studies link under half to unresolved V genes, and the rest is unexplained. V, J and clone size derive from that table, while D and trimming were established from the DNA sequence. In all, the sample holds about 150,000 clones, and less than 95% of those were seen once. The top ten constitute roughly 1.9% of the sample. Paper-wide results and their limitations: In both the original and validation cohorts, the classifier was reported to diagnose cytomegalovirus status with high specificity and sensitivity. The study gave a list of under 200 TCR beta chains associated with cytomegalovirus. Most TCR sequences were seen in very few donors, while some public TCRs were found in many individuals. The validation cohort had no HLA typing available for a later analysis, so co-occurrence within that cohort was assessed over all 120 or so repertoires. The authors suggested that the approach could potentially be extended to other disease states and immunological phenotypes. Subsequent analysis determined that TCRs grouped into clusters in the first cohort also showed a tendency toward co-occurrence across the 120 validation repertoires, and approximately 93% of cluster scores exceeded 0. In vitro tests confirmed that a few of the cytomegalovirus-associated TCR beta chains recognize cytomegalovirus antigens.

The donors were included in the validation cohort of 130 or so subjects, a group kept apart from the roughly 700-subject first cohort. Sequencing was performed on PBMCs. The sequence was collected from a man aged 18 to 29 in good health and CMV-seropositive.

The CDR3 region reads CASLDRSSGNTEAFF. In nucleotides, the sequence is TGTGCCAGCCTGGACAGGTCATCAGGAAACACTGAAGCTTTCTTT. Recombination joined TRBV5-4 with TRBJ1-1, with 7 central nucleotides matching TRBD1. V is cut back by 7 bases and J by 2 bases, with 11 bases in the junction unmatched. The germline V gene (reference sequence) gives CDR1 as SGHNT and CDR2 as YYREEE. The CDR3 runs 15 amino acids, cysteine and phenylalanine included. Of the read, only the CDR3 DNA is kept; its 45 bases are in frame from base 1.